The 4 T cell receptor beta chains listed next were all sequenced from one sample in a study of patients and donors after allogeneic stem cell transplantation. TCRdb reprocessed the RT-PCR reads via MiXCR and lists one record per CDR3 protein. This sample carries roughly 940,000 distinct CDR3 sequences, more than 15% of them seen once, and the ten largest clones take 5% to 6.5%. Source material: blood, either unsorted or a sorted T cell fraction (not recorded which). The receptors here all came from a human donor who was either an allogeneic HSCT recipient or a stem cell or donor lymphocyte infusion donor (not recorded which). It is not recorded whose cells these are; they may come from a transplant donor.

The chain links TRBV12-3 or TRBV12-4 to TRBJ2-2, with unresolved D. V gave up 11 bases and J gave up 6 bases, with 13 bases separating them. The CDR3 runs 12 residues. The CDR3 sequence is CAGGRGPGELFF. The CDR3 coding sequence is TGTGCCGGCGGCCGAGGTCCCGGGGAGCTGTTTTTT.

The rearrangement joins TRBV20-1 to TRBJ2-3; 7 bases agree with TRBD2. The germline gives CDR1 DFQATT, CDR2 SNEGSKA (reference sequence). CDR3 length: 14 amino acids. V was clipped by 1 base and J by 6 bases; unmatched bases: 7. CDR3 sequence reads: CSARVRGSSDTQYF. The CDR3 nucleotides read TGCAGTGCTAGAGTTCGCGGGAGTAGCGATACGCAGTATTTT.

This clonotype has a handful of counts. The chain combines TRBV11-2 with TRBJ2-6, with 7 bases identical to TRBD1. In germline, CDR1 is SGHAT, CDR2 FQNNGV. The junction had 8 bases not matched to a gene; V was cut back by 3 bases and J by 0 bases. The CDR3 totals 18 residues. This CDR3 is CASSFQTGIHSGANVLTF. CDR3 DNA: TGTGCCAGCAGCTTCCAGACAGGGATACACTCTGGGGCCAACGTCCTGACTTTC.

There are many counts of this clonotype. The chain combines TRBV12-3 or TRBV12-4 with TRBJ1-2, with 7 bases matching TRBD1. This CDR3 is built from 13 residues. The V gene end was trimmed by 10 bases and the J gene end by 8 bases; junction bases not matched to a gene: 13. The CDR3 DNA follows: TGTGCCACCCATTGGGAGGGGGCAAGGGGCTACACCTTC. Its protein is CATHWEGARGYTF.